One T cell receptor (beta chain) is described in this entry. Its antigen is still unknown. Using immunoSEQ multiplex PCR, the repertoire was profiled, and TCRdb retains in-frame clones only, with some absent. The sample lists some 980,000 clones; around three quarters were seen once. This specimen comes from a study of shared clonotypes between healthy human individuals. General study findings and limits: Generally, naive subsets came out with larger estimated richness than memory subsets.

Per the germline V gene, CDR1 is SEHNR and CDR2 is FQNEAQ (reference sequence). The CDR3 contains 13 residues. V shed 4 bases, J shed 4 bases, and the junction held 2 bases outside the gene matches. The chain links TRBV7-9 to TRBJ1-1; TRBD1 matches at 8 bases. What was sequenced was memory CD4+ T cells sorted from blood. Regarding subset: CD45RA-negative fraction. The TCR sequence derives from a man aged 18 to 30 in good health. CDR3 nucleotides: TGTGCCAGCAGCTACACAGGGGGCACTGAAGCTTTCTTT. Its protein is CASSYTGGTEAFF.